This T cell receptor beta chain was recorded in a study of radiotherapy plus CTLA-4 blockade in lung cancer. The germline CDR1 and CDR2 sequences are SGHRS and YFSETQ. With 0 bases removed from V and 7 bases from J, the gap between germline ends came to 23 bases. This CDR3 contains 17 residues. Clones were sequenced by immunoSEQ multiplex PCR, and TCRdb holds only the in-frame ones, with some missing. Of more than 90,000 clones listed, around 84% are singletons. The sequence was collected from a human donor with non-small cell lung cancer that progressed on radiotherapy plus ipilimumab. This sample comprised peripheral blood, obtained from a patient treated with radiotherapy plus ipilimumab. V usage is TRBV5-1 and J usage is TRBJ2-7, with a tentative D call TRBD2 (5 bases). CDR3 DNA: TGCGCCAGCAGCTTGGGCTCCGGACTCACCCGTATTGGGGAGCAGTACTTC. Its protein is CASSLGSGLTRIGEQYF.